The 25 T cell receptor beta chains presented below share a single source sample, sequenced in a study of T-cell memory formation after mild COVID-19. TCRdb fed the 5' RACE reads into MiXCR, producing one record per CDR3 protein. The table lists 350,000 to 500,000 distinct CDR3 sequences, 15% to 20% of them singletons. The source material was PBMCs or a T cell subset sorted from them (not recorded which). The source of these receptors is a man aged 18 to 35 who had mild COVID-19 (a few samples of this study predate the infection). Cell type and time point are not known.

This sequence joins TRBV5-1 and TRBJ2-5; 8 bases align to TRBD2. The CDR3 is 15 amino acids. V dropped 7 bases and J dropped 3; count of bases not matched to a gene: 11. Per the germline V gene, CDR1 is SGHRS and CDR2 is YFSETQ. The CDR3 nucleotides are TGCGCCAGCGCCGCCGGAACTAGCGGTGAAGAGACCCAGTACTTC. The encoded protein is CASAAGTSGEETQYF.

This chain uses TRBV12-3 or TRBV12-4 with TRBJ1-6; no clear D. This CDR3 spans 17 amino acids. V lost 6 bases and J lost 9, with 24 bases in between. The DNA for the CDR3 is TGTGCCAGCAGCAATAACATGGACTGGATAGAGGGTTCACCCCTCCACTTT. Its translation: CASSNNMDWIEGSPLHF.

Written as DNA, the CDR3 is TGTGCCTGGGGTCGGGGGGTCACAGATACGCAGTATTTT. Translating it yields CAWGRGVTDTQYF. This sequence joins TRBV30 and TRBJ2-3, with 7 bases lining up with TRBD2. CDR1 and CDR2 from the germline V gene are GTSNPN and SVGIG (reference sequence). The CDR3 is 13 amino acids. V shed 5 bases, J shed 2 bases, and the junction held 4 bases outside the gene matches.

CDR3 sequence (DNA): TGTGCCAGCAGCTTGGTTGGCCGAGCTCCCCTGGCCAAAAACATTCAGTACTTC. Its translation: CASSLVGRAPLAKNIQYF. The chain uses TRBV5-5 and TRBJ2-4; D gene uncertain. The V end was cut by 0 bases, the J end by 1 base, with 17 bases between. The V gene's germline CDR1 is SGHKS and CDR2 YYEKEE (reference sequence). The CDR3 is 18 amino acids.

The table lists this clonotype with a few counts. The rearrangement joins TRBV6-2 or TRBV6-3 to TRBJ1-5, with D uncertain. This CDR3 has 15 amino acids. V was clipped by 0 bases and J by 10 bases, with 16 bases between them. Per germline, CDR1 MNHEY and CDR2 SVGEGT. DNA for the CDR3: TGTGCCAGCAGTTACTCCGACCCTCTCCTAAGACCCCAGCATTTT. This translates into CASSYSDPLLRPQHF.

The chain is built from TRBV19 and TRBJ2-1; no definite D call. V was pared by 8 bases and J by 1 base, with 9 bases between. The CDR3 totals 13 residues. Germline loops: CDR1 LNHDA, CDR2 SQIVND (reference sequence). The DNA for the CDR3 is TGTGCCAGTGGTCTGACTTCCTACAATGAGCAGTTCTTC. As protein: CASGLTSYNEQFF.

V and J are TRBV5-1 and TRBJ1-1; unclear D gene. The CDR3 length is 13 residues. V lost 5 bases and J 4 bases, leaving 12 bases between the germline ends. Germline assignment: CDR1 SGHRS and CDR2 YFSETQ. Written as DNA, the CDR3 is TGCGCCAGCAGATTGACCTTGGGCACTGAAGCTTTCTTT. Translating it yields CASRLTLGTEAFF.

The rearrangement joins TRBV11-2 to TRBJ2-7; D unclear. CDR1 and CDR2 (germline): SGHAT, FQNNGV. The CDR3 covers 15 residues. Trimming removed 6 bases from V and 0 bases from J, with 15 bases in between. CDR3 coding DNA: TGTGCCAGCAGAAAGAAGGCGGCGAGCTCCTACGAGCAGTACTTC. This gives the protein CASRKKAASSYEQYF.

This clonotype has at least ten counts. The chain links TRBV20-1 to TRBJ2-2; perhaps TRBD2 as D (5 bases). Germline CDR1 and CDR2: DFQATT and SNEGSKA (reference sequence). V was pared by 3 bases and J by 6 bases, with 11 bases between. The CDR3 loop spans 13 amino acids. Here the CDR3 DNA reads TGCAGTGCTAGCCGCGGGTTAGCCGGGGAGCTGTTTTTT. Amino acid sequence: CSASRGLAGELFF.

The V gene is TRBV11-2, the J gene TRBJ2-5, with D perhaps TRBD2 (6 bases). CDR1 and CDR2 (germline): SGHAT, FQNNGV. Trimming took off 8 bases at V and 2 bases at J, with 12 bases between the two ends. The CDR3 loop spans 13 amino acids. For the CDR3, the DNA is TGTGCCAGCGGCCGACTAGGACAAGAGACCCAGTACTTC. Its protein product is CASGRLGQETQYF.

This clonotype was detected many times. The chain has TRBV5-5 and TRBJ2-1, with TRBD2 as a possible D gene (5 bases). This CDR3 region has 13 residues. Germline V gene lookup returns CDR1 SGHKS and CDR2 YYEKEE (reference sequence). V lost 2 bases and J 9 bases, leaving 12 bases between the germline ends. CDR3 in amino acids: CASSFNSGAEQFF. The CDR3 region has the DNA TGTGCCAGCAGCTTTAACAGCGGCGCTGAGCAGTTCTTC.

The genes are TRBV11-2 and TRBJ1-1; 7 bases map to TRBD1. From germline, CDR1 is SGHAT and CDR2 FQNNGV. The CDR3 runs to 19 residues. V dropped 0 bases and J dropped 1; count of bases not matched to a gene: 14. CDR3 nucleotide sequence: TGTGCCAGCAGCTTAGATTGGGAATGGGGTGACAGGGCGAACACTGAAGCTTTCTTT. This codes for CASSLDWEWGDRANTEAFF. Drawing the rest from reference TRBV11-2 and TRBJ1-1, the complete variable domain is EAGVAQSPRYKIIEKRQSVAFWCNPISGHATLYWYQQILGQGPKLLIQFQNNGVVDDSQLPKDRFSAERLKGVDSTLKIQPAKLEDSAVYLCASSLDWEWGDRANTEAFFGQGTRLTVV.

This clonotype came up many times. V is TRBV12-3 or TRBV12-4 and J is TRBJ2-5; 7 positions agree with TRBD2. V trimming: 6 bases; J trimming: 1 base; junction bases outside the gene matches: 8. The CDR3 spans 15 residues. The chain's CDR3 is CASRSLWGGQETQYF. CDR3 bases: TGTGCCAGCAGATCCCTGTGGGGGGGCCAAGAGACCCAGTACTTC.

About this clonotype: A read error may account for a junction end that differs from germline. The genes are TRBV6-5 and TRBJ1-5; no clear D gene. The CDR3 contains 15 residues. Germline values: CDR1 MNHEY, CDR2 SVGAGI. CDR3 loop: CASSYSRWARQPKHF. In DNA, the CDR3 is TGTGCCAGCAGTTACTCGAGGTGGGCGCGTCAGCCCAAGCATTTT.

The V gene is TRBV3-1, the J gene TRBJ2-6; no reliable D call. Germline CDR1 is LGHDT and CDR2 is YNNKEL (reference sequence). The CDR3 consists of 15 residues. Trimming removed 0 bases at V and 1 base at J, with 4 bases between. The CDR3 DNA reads TGTGCCAGCAGCCAAGATATGTCTGGGGCCAACGTCCTGACTTTC. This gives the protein CASSQDMSGANVLTF.

The DNA for the CDR3 is TGCAGCGCCTTAGTAGTAGGGACTGCTTTCTTT. Encoded protein: CSALVVGTAFF. The chain combines TRBV29-1 with TRBJ1-1; a weak D match, TRBD1 (5 bases). Germline values: CDR1 SQVTM, CDR2 ANQGSEA. The V end was cut by 7 bases, the J end by 11 bases, with 17 bases between. The CDR3 length is 11 residues.

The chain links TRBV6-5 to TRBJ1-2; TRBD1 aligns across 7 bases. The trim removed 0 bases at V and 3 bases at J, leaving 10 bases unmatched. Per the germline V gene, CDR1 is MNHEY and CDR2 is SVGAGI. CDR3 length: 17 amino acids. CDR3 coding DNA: TGTGCCAGCAGTTACTCGATAGGTTCCCAGGGGGACTATGGCTACACCTTC. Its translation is CASSYSIGSQGDYGYTF.

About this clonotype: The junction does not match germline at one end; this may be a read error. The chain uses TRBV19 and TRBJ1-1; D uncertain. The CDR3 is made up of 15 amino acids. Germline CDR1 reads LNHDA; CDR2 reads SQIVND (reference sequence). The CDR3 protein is CASRIGWRRNTEAFF. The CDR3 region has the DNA TGTGCCAGTAGAATAGGCTGGAGGAGGAACACTGAAGCTTTCTTT.

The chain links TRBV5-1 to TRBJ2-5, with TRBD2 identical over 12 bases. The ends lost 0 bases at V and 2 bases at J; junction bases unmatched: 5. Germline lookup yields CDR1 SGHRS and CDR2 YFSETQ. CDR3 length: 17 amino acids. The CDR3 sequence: CASSLGLAGDDQETQYF. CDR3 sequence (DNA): TGCGCCAGCAGCTTGGGACTAGCGGGAGACGATCAAGAGACCCAGTACTTC.

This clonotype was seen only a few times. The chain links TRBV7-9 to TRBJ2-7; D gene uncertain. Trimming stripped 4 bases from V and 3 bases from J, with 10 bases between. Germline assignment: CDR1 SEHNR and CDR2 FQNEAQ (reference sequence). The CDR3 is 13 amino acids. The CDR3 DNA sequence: TGTGCCAGCAGCTCTCGGACCAACTACGAGCAGTACGTC. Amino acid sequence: CASSSRTNYEQYV.

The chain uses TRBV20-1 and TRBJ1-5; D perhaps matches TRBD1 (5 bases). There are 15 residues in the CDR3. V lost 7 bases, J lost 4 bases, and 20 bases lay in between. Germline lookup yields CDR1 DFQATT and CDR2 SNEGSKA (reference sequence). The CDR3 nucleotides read TGCAGTGACATGACAGTGCCGATTGGAAATCAGCCCCAGCATTTT. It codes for CSDMTVPIGNQPQHF.

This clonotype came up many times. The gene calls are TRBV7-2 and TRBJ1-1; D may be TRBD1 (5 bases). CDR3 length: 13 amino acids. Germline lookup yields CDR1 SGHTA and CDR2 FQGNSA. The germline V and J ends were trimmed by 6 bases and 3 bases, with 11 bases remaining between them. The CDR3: CASRSSGYTEAFF. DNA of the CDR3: TGTGCCAGCAGGTCCTCAGGGTACACTGAAGCTTTCTTT.

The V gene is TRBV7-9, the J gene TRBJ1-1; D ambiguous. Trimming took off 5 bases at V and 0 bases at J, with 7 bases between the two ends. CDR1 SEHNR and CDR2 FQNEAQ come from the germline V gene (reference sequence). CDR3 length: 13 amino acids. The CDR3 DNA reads TGTGCCAGCAGCAATGACATGAACACTGAAGCTTTCTTT. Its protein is CASSNDMNTEAFF. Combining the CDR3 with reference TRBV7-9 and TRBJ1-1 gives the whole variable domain DTGVSQNPRHKITKRGQNVTFRCDPISEHNRLYWYRQTLGQGPEFLTYFQNEAQLEKSRLLSDRFSAERPKGSFSTLEIQRTEQGDSAMYLCASSNDMNTEAFFGQGTRLTVV.

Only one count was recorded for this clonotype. In DNA, the CDR3 is TGTGCCAGCAGCTTTGGGAGGCAGCCCCAGCATTTT. Translated, it gives CASSFGRQPQHF. The genes are TRBV7-9 and TRBJ1-5; unclear D gene. V lost 3 bases, J lost 7 bases, and 7 bases lay in between. This CDR3 region has 12 residues. CDR1 is SEHNR and CDR2 is FQNEAQ in the germline V gene (reference sequence).

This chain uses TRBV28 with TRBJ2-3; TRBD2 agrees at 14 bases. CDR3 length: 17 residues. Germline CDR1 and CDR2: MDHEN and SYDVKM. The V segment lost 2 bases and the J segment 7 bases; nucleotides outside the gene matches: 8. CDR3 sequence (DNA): TGTGCCAGCAGTTTACGCGGGGGACTAGCGGGGGAACATACGCAGTATTTT. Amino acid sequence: CASSLRGGLAGEHTQYF.